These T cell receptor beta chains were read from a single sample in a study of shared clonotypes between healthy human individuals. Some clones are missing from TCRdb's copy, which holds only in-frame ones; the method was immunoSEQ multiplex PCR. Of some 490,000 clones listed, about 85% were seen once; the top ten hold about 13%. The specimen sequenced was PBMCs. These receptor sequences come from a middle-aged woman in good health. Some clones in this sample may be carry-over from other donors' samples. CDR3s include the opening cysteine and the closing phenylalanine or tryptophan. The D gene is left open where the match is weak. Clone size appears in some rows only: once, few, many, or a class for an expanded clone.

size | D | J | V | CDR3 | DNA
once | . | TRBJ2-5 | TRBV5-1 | CASSEASIGETQYF | TGCGCCAGCAGTGAGGCTAGCATTGGAGAGACCCAGTACTTC
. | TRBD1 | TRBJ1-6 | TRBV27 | CASSLLGGGSPLHF | TGTGCCAGCAGTTTACTAGGGGGCGGCTCACCCCTCCACTTT
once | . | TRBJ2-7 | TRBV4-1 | CASSQDALRRTEQYF | TGCGCCAGCAGCCAAGACGCCTTGCGTAGAACGGAGCAGTACTTC
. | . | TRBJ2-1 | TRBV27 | CASSRRGQTYNEQFF | TGTGCCAGCAGTCGGCGGGGGCAGACCTACAATGAGCAGTTCTTC
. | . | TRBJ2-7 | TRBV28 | CASSSDRLLGEQYF | TGTGCCAGCAGTTCCGACCGACTTTTGGGGGAGCAGTACTTC
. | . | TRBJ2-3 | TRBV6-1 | CASRIVLASTDTQYF | TGTGCCAGCAGGATTGTTTTAGCTAGCACAGATACGCAGTATTTT
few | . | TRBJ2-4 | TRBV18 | CASSPPGALAKNIQYF | TGTGCCAGCTCACCACCCGGGGCCTTAGCCAAAAACATTCAGTACTTC
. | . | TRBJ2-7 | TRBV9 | CASSPRGGAVYEQYF | TGTGCCAGCAGCCCAAGGGGCGGGGCCGTCTACGAGCAGTACTTC
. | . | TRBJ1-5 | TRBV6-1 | CASSERAGNSNQPQHF | TGTGCCAGCAGTGAAAGAGCAGGGAATAGCAATCAGCCCCAGCATTTT
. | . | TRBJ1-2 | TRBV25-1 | CASSEGGRPRGGYTF | TGTGCCAGCAGTGAAGGTGGCCGACCACGGGGTGGCTACACCTTC
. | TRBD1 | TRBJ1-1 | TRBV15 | CATSRGQGVDTEAFF | TGTGCCACCAGCAGAGGTCAGGGGGTTGACACTGAAGCTTTCTTT
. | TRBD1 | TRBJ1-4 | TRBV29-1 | CSGTGTGNEKLFF | TGCAGCGGCACCGGGACAGGGAATGAAAAACTGTTTTTT
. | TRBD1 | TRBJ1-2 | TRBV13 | CASITTGTYGYTF | TGTGCCAGCATCACGACAGGGACCTATGGCTACACCTTC
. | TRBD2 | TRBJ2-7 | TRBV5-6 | CASSLGGRSYEQYF | TGTGCCAGCAGCTTGGGCGGGAGGAGCTACGAGCAGTACTTC
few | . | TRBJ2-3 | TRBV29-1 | CSVLVTDTQYF | TGCAGCGTTCTAGTCACAGATACGCAGTATTTT
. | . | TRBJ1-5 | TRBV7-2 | CASSLGSVSNQPQHF | TGTGCCAGCAGCTTAGGTTCCGTAAGCAATCAGCCCCAGCATTTT
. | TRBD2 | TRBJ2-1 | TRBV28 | CASSPQGLAKYNEQFF | TGTGCCAGCAGTCCTCAGGGACTAGCGAAGTACAATGAGCAGTTCTTC
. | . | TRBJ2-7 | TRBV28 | CASSRGGLARTYEQYF | TGTGCCAGCAGCCGAGGGGGCCTAGCGCGAACCTACGAGCAGTACTTC
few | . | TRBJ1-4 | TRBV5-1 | CASSNGPKNEKLFF | TGCGCCAGCAGCAACGGACCAAAAAATGAAAAACTGTTTTTT
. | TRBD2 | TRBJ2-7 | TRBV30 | CAWSVGAGVGEQYF | TGTGCCTGGAGTGTAGGGGCGGGAGTTGGGGAGCAGTACTTC
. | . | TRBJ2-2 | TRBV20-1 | CSAPRYGELFF | TGCAGTGCTCCCCGGTACGGGGAGCTGTTTTTT
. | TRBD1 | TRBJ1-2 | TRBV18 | CASSPPGQSLYGYTF | TGTGCCAGCTCACCACCGGGACAGTCCCTCTATGGCTACACCTTC
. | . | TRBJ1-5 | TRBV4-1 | CASSHRWDQPQHF | TGCGCCAGCAGCCACCGATGGGATCAGCCCCAGCATTTT
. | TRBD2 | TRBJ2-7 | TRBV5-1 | CASSPGTSGGYEQYF | TGCGCCAGCAGCCCCGGGACTAGCGGGGGGTACGAGCAGTACTTC
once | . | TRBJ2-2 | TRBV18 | CASSLATGELFF | TGTGCCAGCTCACTAGCCACCGGGGAGCTGTTTTTT
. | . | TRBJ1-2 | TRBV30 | CAWSRADTARSHGYTF | TGTGCCTGGAGTCGGGCGGACACAGCTCGTAGTCATGGCTACACCTTC
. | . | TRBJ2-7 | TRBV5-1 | CASGDGNSYEQYF | TGCGCCAGCGGGGACGGAAACTCCTACGAGCAGTACTTC
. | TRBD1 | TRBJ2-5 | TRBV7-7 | CASSPGGGTRGETQYF | TGTGCTAGCAGCCCAGGGGGCGGGACGAGGGGAGAGACCCAGTACTTC
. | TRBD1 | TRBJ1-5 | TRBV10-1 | CASSELKGQGNQPQHF | TGCGCCAGCAGTGAGTTAAAGGGACAGGGAAATCAGCCCCAGCATTTT
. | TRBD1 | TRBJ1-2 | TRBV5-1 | CASSPGDRGIGYGYTF | TGCGCCAGCAGCCCGGGGGACAGGGGTATCGGCTATGGCTACACCTTC
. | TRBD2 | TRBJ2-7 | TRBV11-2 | CASSLDTSGSDEQYF | TGTGCCAGCAGCTTAGATACTAGCGGGAGTGACGAGCAGTACTTC
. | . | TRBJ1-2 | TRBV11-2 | CASSSVRYGYTF | TGTGCCAGCAGCAGCGTCCGGTATGGCTACACCTTC
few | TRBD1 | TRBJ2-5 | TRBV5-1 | CASSLGSGGWETQYF | TGCGCCAGCAGCTTGGGTTCAGGGGGTTGGGAGACCCAGTACTTC
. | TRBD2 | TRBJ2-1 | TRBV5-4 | CASTSGLAGANEQFF | TGTGCCAGCACCTCCGGACTAGCGGGAGCAAATGAGCAGTTCTTC
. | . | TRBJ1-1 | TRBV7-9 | CASSRLSMNTEAFF | TGTGCCAGCAGCCGACTTAGCATGAACACTGAAGCTTTCTTT
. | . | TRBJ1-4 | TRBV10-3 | CAISDPAAGASEKLFF | TGTGCCATCAGTGACCCCGCGGCCGGGGCGAGTGAAAAACTGTTTTTT
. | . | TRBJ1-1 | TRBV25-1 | CASRPRGGTNAKAFF | TGTGCCAGCAGGCCAAGAGGGGGGACGAACGCTAAAGCTTTCTTT
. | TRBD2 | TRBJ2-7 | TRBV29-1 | CSVEDRATSGSYEQYF | TGCAGCGTTGAAGATCGTGCGACTAGCGGGAGTTACGAGCAGTACTTC
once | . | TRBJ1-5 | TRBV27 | CASRGGLSNQPQHF | TGTGCCAGCAGGGGGGGGTTGAGCAATCAGCCCCAGCATTTT
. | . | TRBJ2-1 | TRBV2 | CASMASDNEQFF | TGTGCCAGCATGGCTAGCGACAATGAGCAGTTCTTC
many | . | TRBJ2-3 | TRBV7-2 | CASSTRTTSTDTQYF | TGTGCCAGCAGCACGAGGACTACCAGCACAGATACGCAGTATTTT
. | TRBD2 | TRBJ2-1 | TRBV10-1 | CASSEAGSGSDNEQFF | TGCGCCAGCAGTGAGGCGGGTAGCGGGAGCGACAATGAGCAGTTCTTC
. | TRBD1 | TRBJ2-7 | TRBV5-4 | CASSAGTGGVLAPYEQYF | TGTGCCAGCAGCGCGGGGACAGGGGGTGTCTTGGCCCCCTACGAGCAGTACTTC
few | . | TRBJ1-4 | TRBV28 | CASSAAGVPNEKLFF | TGTGCCAGCAGTGCCGCAGGGGTACCTAATGAAAAACTGTTTTTT
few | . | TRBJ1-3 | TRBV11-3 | CASSLGPRDF | TGTGCCAGCAGCTTGGGTCCGAGGGATTTT